The rows below give T cell receptor beta chains drawn from one sample of a study of memory CD4+ T cells and cytomegalovirus serostatus. Some clones are missing from TCRdb's copy, which holds only in-frame ones; the method was immunoSEQ multiplex PCR. Here the sample spans approximately 40,000 clones, 65% to 80% being singletons. Sequencing was carried out using memory CD4+ T cells from blood. The receptors were sampled from an adult in good health and CMV-seronegative. Each CDR3 is given with its conserved first and last residue. D genes are given only for firm matches.

V gene: TRBV7-2
D gene: -
J gene: TRBJ1-5
CDR3 DNA: TGTGCCAGCAGCTTAGAGGCCTGGCAGCCCCAGCATTTT
CDR3 protein: CASSLEAWQPQHF

V gene: TRBV18
D gene: -
J gene: TRBJ1-6
CDR3 DNA: TGTGCCAGCTCACCAACAGGGAATAATTCACCCCTCCACTTT
CDR3 protein: CASSPTGNNSPLHF

V gene: TRBV7-9
D gene: TRBD2
J gene: TRBJ2-3
CDR3 DNA: TGTGCCAGCAGCTCGGGACTAGCAGCAGATACGCAGTATTTT
CDR3 protein: CASSSGLAADTQYF

V gene: TRBV19
D gene: -
J gene: TRBJ1-2
CDR3 DNA: TGTGCCAGTACCCCACTCGGCGGGGAGTGGAGTGGTGGCTACACCTTC
CDR3 protein: CASTPLGGEWSGGYTF

V gene: TRBV7-2
D gene: -
J gene: TRBJ1-2
CDR3 DNA: TGTGCCAGCAGCTTAGGGATCTATGGCTACACCTTC
CDR3 protein: CASSLGIYGYTF

V gene: TRBV18
D gene: -
J gene: TRBJ1-1
CDR3 DNA: TGTGCCAGCTCACCACAACAACGGGGCAGCGGTTGGACTGAAGCTTTCTTT
CDR3 protein: CASSPQQRGSGWTEAFF

V gene: TRBV5-1
D gene: TRBD2
J gene: TRBJ2-1
CDR3 DNA: TGCGCCAGCAGCCTAGGACTAGCGGGGAATGAGCAGTTCTTC
CDR3 protein: CASSLGLAGNEQFF

V gene: TRBV5-4
D gene: -
J gene: TRBJ1-2
CDR3 DNA: TGTGCCAGCAGCACCGCTGCAGGGGTCATTCTCTATGGCTACACCTTC
CDR3 protein: CASSTAAGVILYGYTF

V gene: TRBV30
D gene: TRBD1
J gene: TRBJ2-6
CDR3 DNA: TGTGCCTGGAGTGGACAGGGCAACGTCCTGACTTTC
CDR3 protein: CAWSGQGNVLTF

V gene: TRBV29-1
D gene: TRBD1
J gene: TRBJ1-1
CDR3 DNA: TGCAGCGTTGAGGGACAGGGTCGCGCTTTCTTT
CDR3 protein: CSVEGQGRAFF

V gene: TRBV29-1
D gene: TRBD2
J gene: TRBJ2-3
CDR3 DNA: TGCAGCGTTGAAGCTTCTAGCGGGGGCACAGATACGCAGTATTTT
CDR3 protein: CSVEASSGGTDTQYF

V gene: TRBV5-1
D gene: TRBD2
J gene: TRBJ2-1
CDR3 DNA: TGCGCCAGCAGCGGGGGGGAGGCGTACTACAATGAGCAGTTCTTC
CDR3 protein: CASSGGEAYYNEQFF